The clone carrying this TCR beta chain was detected only once. Its antigen is not identified. The sample providers were healthy Caucasian people from Russia, aged about 6 to 100. This sample is part of a study of blood T cells in healthy people across ages. Study context: Roughly one uniquely barcoded beta molecule per two T cells was captured. General observations from the study: TCR beta diversity was tightly associated with the proportion of naive T cells.

The CDR3 loop spans 17 amino acids. Trimming stripped 2 bases from V and 7 bases from J, with 24 bases between. In germline, CDR1 is MNHNS, CDR2 SASEGT. Through a sample-barcoded 5' primer and a J-beta primer mix, a second PCR was run for roughly 6 to 12 cycles. Individual samples furnished no less than 3 million CDR3-containing paired-end reads apiece. MiXCR, run by TCRdb on the 5' RACE reads, gives a single entry per CDR3 protein. Among fewer than 950,000 distinct CDR3 sequences listed, 50% to 65% were seen once. Input material: blood. The gene calls are TRBV6-1 and TRBJ2-7, with D maybe TRBD2 (6 bases). The TCR comes from a man older than 75 in good health. The CDR3 DNA is TGTGCCAGCAGTGAACTGGGGACTCTTCGCCTACGAGCAGAGCAGTACTTC. Translating gives CASSELGTLRLRAEQYF.